This T cell receptor (beta chain) was documented in a study of regulatory T cells in long-lasting Graves disease. This clonotype was counted at least ten times. iRepertoire HTBI primers and Arm-PCR of CDR3 regions built TCR beta libraries. TCRdb analysed the multiplex PCR reads with MiXCR anew, one entry per CDR3 protein. This table holds approximately 460,000 distinct CDR3 sequences, around 17% found once. Time point given: newly diagnosed GD, antithyroid drugs for less than 3 months. From PBMCs, RNA was extracted and then used to make the TCR library. The CDR3 sequence is 15 residues long. V lost 2 bases and J 10 bases, leaving 19 bases between the germline ends. These same records also appear under a second study, on T cells in Graves' hyperthyroidism and ophthalmopathy. From that paper: Blood held most thyroid clonotypes expanded above 0.001 frequency.

This receptor was identified in a woman aged 30 to 39 with Graves disease. V is TRBV12-3 or TRBV12-4 and J is TRBJ2-3, with D uncertain. The starting material was peripheral blood mononuclear cells (PBMCs), obtained at new diagnosis, from a patient treated with antithyroid drugs. In DNA, the CDR3 is TGTGCCAGCAGTTTACAGGTTCAGATAGACGCGCCGCAGTATTTT. Its translation is CASSLQVQIDAPQYF.